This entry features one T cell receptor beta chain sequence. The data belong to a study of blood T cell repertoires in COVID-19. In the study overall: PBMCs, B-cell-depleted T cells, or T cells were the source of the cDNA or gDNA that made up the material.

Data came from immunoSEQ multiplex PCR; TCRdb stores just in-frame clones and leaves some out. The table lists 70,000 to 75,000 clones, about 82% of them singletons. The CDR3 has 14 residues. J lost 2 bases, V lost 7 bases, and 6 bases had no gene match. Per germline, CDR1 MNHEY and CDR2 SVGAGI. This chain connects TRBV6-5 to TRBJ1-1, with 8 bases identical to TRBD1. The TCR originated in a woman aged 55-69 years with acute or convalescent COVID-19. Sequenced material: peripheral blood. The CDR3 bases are TGTGCCAGCACCGCGACAGGGGCTAACACTGAAGCTTTCTTT. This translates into CASTATGANTEAFF.